The next 21 T cell receptor beta chains were all read from a single sample in a study of blood T cells in healthy people across ages. Sample-barcoded 5' priming and a J-beta primer mix drove a second PCR of 7 to 11 cycles. TCRdb reprocessed the 5' RACE reads with MiXCR, giving one entry per CDR3 protein. Of around 870,000 distinct CDR3 sequences listed, around 30% are singletons. The specimen was blood. The receptors stem from a woman of 80 years or more in good health.

This clonotype was detected only a few times. CDR3 loop: CASSYIPPGGITGELFF. CDR3 nucleotides: TGTGCCAGCAGTTACATCCCCCCAGGGGGCATCACCGGGGAGCTGTTTTTT. The chain links TRBV6-5 to TRBJ2-2; 8 bases are a match to TRBD1. V gave up 2 bases and J gave up 4 bases; unmatched junction bases: 9. The CDR3 consists of 17 residues. The germline CDR1 and CDR2 sequences are MNHEY and SVGAGI.

The V gene is TRBV3-1, the J gene TRBJ2-4, with TRBD2 identical over 9 bases. Germline CDR1 and CDR2: LGHDT and YNNKEL (reference sequence). This CDR3 is 15 amino acids long. V gave up 2 bases and J gave up 8 bases; unmatched junction bases: 7. The CDR3 coding sequence is TGTGCCAGCAGCCAAAGAGGACTAGCGATGGACATTCAGTACTTC. This gives the protein CASSQRGLAMDIQYF.

This clonotype was seen ten or more times. The chain has TRBV18 and TRBJ2-1, with D perhaps TRBD1 (6 bases). CDR1 KGHSH and CDR2 LQKENI come from the germline V gene. The CDR3 is 15 residues long. Trimming shortened V by 2 bases and J by 1 base, and 9 bases separated the two germline ends. CDR3 DNA: TGTGCCAGCTCACCAGGGGGCGCGTCCTACAATGAGCAGTTCTTC. This translates into CASSPGGASYNEQFF. Full variable domain (rest looked up from reference TRBV18 and TRBJ2-1): NAGVMQNPRHLVRRRGQEARLRCSPMKGHSHVYWYRQLPEEGLKFMVYLQKENIIDESGMPKERFSAEFPKEGPSILRIQQVVRGDSAAYFCASSPGGASYNEQFFGPGTRLTVL.

This chain joins TRBV9 and TRBJ1-1, with 8 bases lining up with TRBD1. V lost 3 bases, J lost 1 base, and 5 bases stayed unmatched. Germline CDR1 is SGDLS and CDR2 is YYNGEE. This CDR3 is built from 15 residues. The CDR3 region is CASSGLGQANTEAFF. In nucleotides, the CDR3 is TGTGCCAGCAGCGGATTGGGACAGGCGAACACTGAAGCTTTCTTT.

For this clonotype: This may be a read error, as it is one base from a much larger clone. This chain connects TRBV20-1 to TRBJ2-4, with D perhaps matching TRBD1 (6 bases). Germline V gene lookup returns CDR1 DFQATT and CDR2 SNEGSKA (reference sequence). The CDR3 runs 14 residues. V lost 6 bases and J lost 13, with 25 bases in between. In DNA form, the CDR3 reads TGCAGTGCGGTTCTAAGGGGGTTTACCTACGTGCAGTACTTC. This translates into CSAVLRGFTYVQYF.

This clonotype occurred many times. The gene calls are TRBV15 and TRBJ2-7; 12 bases align to TRBD1. The CDR3 has 20 amino acids. Germline trimming cut 4 bases from V and 0 bases from J; bases unmatched to any gene: 16. CDR1 and CDR2 from the germline V gene are LNHNV and YYDKDF (reference sequence). DNA of the CDR3: TGTGCCACCAGCAAAGGGACAGGGGGCATGATTGGGCCGAGCTCCTACGAGCAGTACTTC. Residues: CATSKGTGGMIGPSSYEQYF.

Only a few counts were recorded for this clonotype. This chain connects TRBV7-2 to TRBJ1-6; no reliable D call. CDR3 length: 12 residues. CDR1 and CDR2 (germline): SGHTA, FQGNSA. V gave up 4 bases and J gave up 10 bases, with 8 bases separating them. DNA of the CDR3: TGTGCCAGCAGCTACCCCGGATCACCCCTCCACTTT. This translates into CASSYPGSPLHF.

This clonotype was detected ten times or more. The chain recombines TRBV15 with TRBJ2-7, with a possible D match to TRBD2 (5 bases). The V and J ends lost 0 bases and 4 bases respectively, with 13 bases between them. This CDR3 region has 15 residues. Germline V gene sequence: CDR1 LNHNV, CDR2 YYDKDF (reference sequence). The CDR3 reads CATSRDVNSVYEQYF. CDR3 nucleotide sequence: TGTGCCACCAGCAGAGATGTTAATAGCGTGTACGAGCAGTACTTC.

J is TRBJ1-1 and V is TRBV5-6; 7 bases line up with TRBD1. V dropped 1 base and J dropped 3; count of bases not matched to a gene: 6. The CDR3 has 15 amino acids. Germline V gives CDR1 SGHDT, CDR2 YYEEEE. The CDR3 nucleotides read TGTGCCAGCAGCTTGAGGGGGCCCATGGACACTGAAGCTTTCTTT. This codes for CASSLRGPMDTEAFF.

This clonotype came up many times. This rearrangement joins TRBV6-2 or TRBV6-3 to TRBJ2-7; 8 bases fit TRBD1. CDR3 length: 14 amino acids. CDR1 and CDR2 (germline): MNHEY, SVGEGT. The J segment lost 2 bases and the V segment lost 6 bases, leaving 6 bases of the junction unmatched. The CDR3 DNA follows: TGTGCCAGCAGACGACAGGGGCCAACCTACGAGCAGTACTTC. Protein product: CASRRQGPTYEQYF.

The rearrangement joins TRBV2 to TRBJ2-7, with TRBD1 identical over 12 bases. The CDR3 is 13 residues long. The germline V gene has CDR1 SNHLY and CDR2 FYNNEI. The V gene end was trimmed by 8 bases and the J gene end by 7 bases; junction bases not matched to a gene: 6. Here the CDR3 reads CASAGQGAGEQYF. The CDR3 DNA is TGTGCCAGCGCGGGACAGGGGGCGGGAGAGCAGTACTTC.

With regard to this clonotype: A junction end diverges from the germline sequence, so it may reflect a read error. The V and J genes are TRBV5-6 and TRBJ2-1; TRBD2 is a possible D gene (5 bases). The CDR3 spans 13 residues. Germline V gene data show CDR1 as SGHDT and CDR2 as YYEEEE. The CDR3 coding sequence is TGTGCCAGAAGCTTGGATGCGGCGGGTGAGCAGTTCTTC. Protein sequence: CARSLDAAGEQFF.

This clonotype was detected ten times or more. This rearrangement joins TRBV29-1 to TRBJ2-5; either TRBD1 or TRBD2 may fit D (6 bases each). From germline, CDR1 is SQVTM and CDR2 ANQGSEA. The ends were cut back, 5 bases at V and 5 bases at J, with 12 bases in the middle. The CDR3 has 12 amino acids. CDR3 nucleotides: TGCAGCGTTTCTAGGAGGGGGGAGACCCAGTACTTC. Translated: CSVSRRGETQYF.

The chain recombines TRBV12-3 or TRBV12-4 with TRBJ2-1, with 10 bases fitting TRBD1. The ends lost 5 bases at V and 0 bases at J; junction bases unmatched: 7. There are 17 residues in the CDR3. For the CDR3, the DNA is TGTGCCAGCAGTCCACCGGGACAGGGGTCCTCCTACAATGAGCAGTTCTTC. Amino acids: CASSPPGQGSSYNEQFF.

Ten or more counts support this clonotype. This chain links TRBV6-2 or TRBV6-3 with TRBJ2-3; 11 nucleotides align to TRBD2. The CDR3 extends over 16 amino acids. The V and J ends lost 2 bases and 8 bases, in that order; junction bases with no gene match: 9. Germline V gene lookup returns CDR1 MNHEY and CDR2 SVGEGT. CDR3 nucleotide sequence: TGTGCCAGCAGTTACGCTAGCGGGGGGTCCCTGTTTACGCAGTATTTT. This encodes CASSYASGGSLFTQYF.

The J gene is TRBJ1-2, the V gene TRBV12-3 or TRBV12-4; D is possibly TRBD1 (6 bases). V gave up 1 base and J gave up 9 bases, with 12 bases separating them. The CDR3 has 13 residues. The CDR3 DNA reads TGTGCCAGCAGTTTAGGGCAGGGGTATAGCTACACCTTC. Translating gives CASSLGQGYSYTF.

The CDR3 sequence: CASSLALRTGNQPQHF. In nucleotides, the CDR3 is TGTGCCAGCAGTCTCGCACTCCGGACAGGCAATCAGCCCCAGCATTTT. V gene TRBV28 combines with J gene TRBJ1-5, with a possible D match to TRBD1 (6 bases). Germline V lookup: CDR1 MDHEN, CDR2 SYDVKM. Deletions cut 5 bases from V and 2 bases from J, with 16 bases between. The CDR3 totals 16 residues. Full variable domain (rest looked up from reference TRBV28 and TRBJ1-5): DVKVTQSSRYLVKRTGEKVFLECVQDMDHENMFWYRQDPGLGLRLIYFSYDVKMKEKGDIPEGYSVSREKKERFSLILESASTNQTSMYLCASSLALRTGNQPQHFGDGTRLSIL.

There are many counts of this clonotype. The chain carries TRBV7-2 and TRBJ1-1; the match to TRBD1 covers 7 bases. The CDR3 spans 15 residues. J gave up 5 bases and V 5 bases, and 11 bases lay outside the gene matches. Germline V gives CDR1 SGHTA, CDR2 FQGNSA. CDR3 bases: TGTGCCAGCAGCCGAACCAAGGGGGCTAGGACTGAAGCTTTCTTT. It yields the protein CASSRTKGARTEAFF.

This clonotype was observed at least ten times. The chain employs TRBV10-3 and TRBJ2-7; TRBD1 matches at 9 bases. Trimming took 3 bases from V and 5 from J; bases not matched to a gene: 5. Germline CDR1 is ENHRY and CDR2 is SYGVKD. The CDR3 extends over 14 amino acids. The CDR3 spells CAISEQGASDEQYF. DNA for the CDR3: TGTGCCATCAGTGAACAGGGGGCTTCTGACGAGCAGTACTTC.

This clonotype was seen a handful of times. This clone may be a read error of a much larger clone one base away. V and J are TRBV7-9 and TRBJ2-5; no reliable D call. Trimming stripped 3 bases from V and 11 bases from J, with 31 bases between. Germline values: CDR1 SEHNR, CDR2 FQNEAQ (reference sequence). The CDR3 has 18 residues. CDR3 DNA: TGTGCCAGCAGCTTCACCCTGGTTTCGGGCCTGACCTACAATGAGCAGTACTTC. As protein: CASSFTLVSGLTYNEQYF.

This clonotype was detected many times. CDR3 sequence reads: CSAQSGLAGATRRSYNEQFF. CDR3 nucleotide sequence: TGCAGTGCTCAGTCCGGACTAGCGGGCGCTACGAGGCGATCCTACAATGAGCAGTTCTTC. This chain connects TRBV20-1 to TRBJ2-1, with 11 bases fitting TRBD2. CDR1 and CDR2 from the germline V gene are DFQATT and SNEGSKA (reference sequence). V shed 5 bases, J shed 1 base, and the junction held 19 bases outside the gene matches. The CDR3 is 20 residues long.